These 13 T cell receptor beta chains were all obtained from the same sample, sequenced in a study of blood T cell repertoires in COVID-19. Data came from immunoSEQ multiplex PCR; TCRdb stores just in-frame clones and leaves some out. The repertoire has some 180,000 clones, around 85% of them found once; the top ten carry roughly 6.2%. Sample: PBMCs or T cells enriched from blood (not recorded which). All receptors derive from a middle-aged man who had recovered from COVID-19.

The chain is built from TRBV6-4 and TRBJ1-3; 7 nucleotides match TRBD1. Per the germline V gene, CDR1 is MRHNA and CDR2 is SNTAGT. The J segment lost 0 bases and the V segment lost 6 bases, leaving 5 bases of the junction unmatched. The CDR3 runs 15 residues. As DNA, the CDR3 is TGTGCCAGCAGGTCCGGGACAGCCTCTGGAAACACCATATATTTT. Protein: CASRSGTASGNTIYF.

The V and J genes are TRBV9 and TRBJ2-2; perhaps TRBD2 as D (6 bases). V dropped 6 bases and J dropped 0 bases, with 18 bases sitting between them. Germline values: CDR1 SGDLS, CDR2 YYNGEE. CDR3 length equals 17 residues. The CDR3 DNA follows: TGTGCCAGCACCCGTCAGCCCGGGACTTCGAACACCGGGGAGCTGTTTTTT. This gives the protein CASTRQPGTSNTGELFF.

The chain carries TRBV7-2 and TRBJ1-2; TRBD1 matches at 7 bases. Looked up from germline, CDR1 is SGHTA and CDR2 is FQGNSA. The CDR3 length is 15 residues. Trimming at V came to 5 bases and at J to 4 bases, leaving 10 bases not matched to a gene. CDR3 sequence: CASSGAGTASYGYTF. DNA for the CDR3: TGTGCCAGCAGCGGAGCCGGGACAGCGAGCTATGGCTACACCTTC.

The V gene is TRBV12-3 or TRBV12-4, the J gene TRBJ2-1; D remains unclear. Trimming stripped 1 base from V and 7 bases from J, with 5 bases between. The CDR3 is 12 residues long. DNA of the CDR3: TGTGCCAGCAGTTTAGTCCAGAATGAGCAGTTCTTC. The encoded protein is CASSLVQNEQFF.

This clone came up once. This sequence joins TRBV12-5 and TRBJ1-6, with 8 nucleotides matching TRBD1. V was pared by 5 bases and J by 0 bases, with 3 bases of the junction left unmatched. The germline CDR1 and CDR2 sequences are LGHNT and FRNRAP. The CDR3 is 16 amino acids. The CDR3 protein is CASGLGQGSYNSPLHF. CDR3 nucleotides: TGTGCTAGTGGTCTCGGACAGGGCTCCTATAATTCACCCCTCCACTTT.

The gene calls are TRBV19 and TRBJ1-5; possibly TRBD1 for D (5 bases). With 3 bases removed from V and 6 bases from J, the gap between germline ends came to 12 bases. The length of the CDR3 is 14 residues. Germline values: CDR1 LNHDA, CDR2 SQIVND (reference sequence). CDR3 residues: CASSIGGSSQPQHF. The CDR3 DNA follows: TGTGCCAGTAGTATCGGGGGATCCAGTCAGCCCCAGCATTTT.

The rearrangement joins TRBV29-1 to TRBJ1-5, with D possibly matching TRBD1 (6 bases). Germline V gene data show CDR1 as SQVTM and CDR2 as ANQGSEA. The V gene lost 0 bases and the J gene lost 4 bases, with 7 bases spanning the gap. This CDR3 spans 13 amino acids. The CDR3, as DNA: TGCAGCGTTGAAGATGGACAGAATCAGCCCCAGCATTTT. The encoded protein is CSVEDGQNQPQHF.

In its sample, this clone was seen many times. The V and J genes are TRBV5-6 and TRBJ1-2, with a possible D match to TRBD1 (6 bases). The CDR3 contains 15 residues. The V gene lost 4 bases and the J gene lost 8 bases, with 21 bases spanning the gap. Germline V lookup: CDR1 SGHDT, CDR2 YYEEEE. The CDR3 sequence: CASSPYTGGALGYTF. CDR3 DNA: TGTGCCAGCAGCCCCTATACGGGGGGCGCATTGGGCTACACCTTC.

This rearrangement joins TRBV2 to TRBJ2-7, with 7 positions matching TRBD2. V dropped 2 bases and J dropped 2; count of bases not matched to a gene: 6. CDR3 length: 15 amino acids. Looked up from germline, CDR1 is SNHLY and CDR2 is FYNNEI. CDR3 DNA sequence: TGTGCCAGCAGTGAAACGAGCGGGACTACCTACGAGCAGTACTTC. This translates into CASSETSGTTYEQYF.

The chain uses TRBV28 and TRBJ2-7, with D maybe TRBD1 (6 bases). CDR1 is MDHEN, CDR2 SYDVKM, per germline. The CDR3 covers 13 residues. The germline V and J ends were trimmed by 6 bases and 0 bases, with 9 bases remaining between them. DNA of the CDR3: TGTGCCAGCAGCGGACAGAACTCCTACGAGCAGTACTTC. This gives the protein CASSGQNSYEQYF. Full variable domain (outside the CDR3, taken from reference TRBV28 and TRBJ2-7): DVKVTQSSRYLVKRTGEKVFLECVQDMDHENMFWYRQDPGLGLRLIYFSYDVKMKEKGDIPEGYSVSREKKERFSLILESASTNQTSMYLCASSGQNSYEQYFGPGTRLTVT.

This chain connects TRBV10-1 to TRBJ2-3; 8 bases are shared with TRBD1. This CDR3 is 15 amino acids long. The V gene end was trimmed by 3 bases and the J gene end by 1 base; junction bases not matched to a gene: 3. Germline CDR1 and CDR2: WNHNN and SYGVQD (reference sequence). The CDR3 region has the DNA TGCGCCAGCAGTGAAGCAGGGGGCGGCACAGATACGCAGTATTTT. Protein sequence: CASSEAGGGTDTQYF.

At least ten counts were recorded for this clone. The chain recombines TRBV29-1 with TRBJ1-2, with TRBD1 matching over 10 bases. Germline V gene data show CDR1 as SQVTM and CDR2 as ANQGSEA. Unmatched junction bases numbered 10, after V lost 4 bases and J lost 5 bases. The CDR3 consists of 15 residues. Here the CDR3 reads CSVVSGTGVEYGYTF. The CDR3 nucleotides are TGCAGCGTTGTTTCCGGGACAGGGGTAGAATATGGCTACACCTTC.

This sequence joins TRBV2 and TRBJ2-7; 8 nucleotides match TRBD1. Losses at the gene ends were 6 bases for V and 2 bases for J; bases not matched to a gene: 6. The CDR3 is 14 amino acids. Germline V lookup: CDR1 SNHLY, CDR2 FYNNEI. CDR3 region: CASSPRDRTYEQYF. DNA for the CDR3: TGTGCCAGCAGCCCTCGGGACAGGACCTACGAGCAGTACTTC.